Shown below are 21 T cell receptor beta chains from a single sample sequenced in a study of shared clonotypes between healthy human individuals. Method: immunoSEQ multiplex PCR; TCRdb's copy keeps in-frame clones and lacks some. The data hold some 2.4 million clones, with over 85% observed a single time. Material: naive CD4+ T cells from PBMCs. Subset of the sample: CD45RA+ positively selected. Source of these receptors: a man aged 18 to 30 in good health. Some clones in this sample may be carry-over from other donors' samples.

The rearrangement uses TRBV6-6 and TRBJ2-5; 10 positions agree with TRBD1. The germline V gene has CDR1 MNHNY and CDR2 SVGAGI (reference sequence). V gave up 5 bases and J gave up 5 bases; unmatched junction bases: 8. This CDR3 is 15 amino acids long. The CDR3 loop is CASSNRQGAWETQYF. CDR3 in DNA: TGTGCCAGCAGTAATCGACAGGGGGCTTGGGAGACCCAGTACTTC.

The chain combines TRBV4-1 with TRBJ2-5; no firm D call. Trimming took 0 bases from V and 1 from J, leaving 12 bases between them. This CDR3 spans 16 amino acids. Germline lookup yields CDR1 MGHRA and CDR2 YSYEKL. In DNA, the CDR3 is TGCGCCAGCAGCCAAGATCCCCGGAGATCCCAAGAGACCCAGTACTTC. This gives the protein CASSQDPRRSQETQYF.

This chain joins TRBV9 and TRBJ1-5; D unclear. The CDR3 runs 24 residues. CDR1 is SGDLS and CDR2 is YYNGEE in the germline V gene. V lost 0 bases and J 1 base, leaving 35 bases between the germline ends. The CDR3 sequence: CASSVGLQGPIVSYGVGSNQPQHF. The CDR3, as DNA: TGTGCCAGCAGCGTAGGCCTCCAAGGACCGATTGTAAGCTACGGGGTTGGGAGCAATCAGCCCCAGCATTTT. The complete variable domain, with remaining parts taken from reference TRBV9 and TRBJ1-5, reads DSGVTQTPKHLITATGQRVTLRCSPRSGDLSVYWYQQSLDQGLQFLIQYYNGEERAKGNILERFSAQQFPDLHSELNLSSLELGDSALYFCASSVGLQGPIVSYGVGSNQPQHFGDGTRLSIL.

Notes on this clone: Other nucleotide sequences from this sample produce the same CDR3. This rearrangement joins TRBV9 to TRBJ2-3; D not resolved. V lost 0 bases, J lost 0 bases, and 11 bases lay in between. Germline V gene sequence: CDR1 SGDLS, CDR2 YYNGEE. The CDR3 runs 16 residues. CDR3 DNA sequence: TGTGCCAGCAGCGTAGGGTTAGCCACCAGCACAGATACGCAGTATTTT. Translated, it gives CASSVGLATSTDTQYF.

CDR3 sequence (DNA): TGTGCCAGCAGCTTAGTACAGGCTGGCTATGGCTACACCTTC. Translated, it gives CASSLVQAGYGYTF. This chain links TRBV13 with TRBJ1-2; D possibly corresponds to TRBD1 (5 bases). Trimming took 1 base from V and 4 from J, leaving 10 bases between them. This CDR3 is built from 14 residues. The germline V gene encodes CDR1 PRHDT and CDR2 FYEKMQ (reference sequence).

The gene calls are TRBV5-1 and TRBJ1-2, with TRBD1 matching over 7 bases. Germline trimming cut 4 bases from V and 4 bases from J; bases unmatched to any gene: 10. CDR3 size: 15 residues. Germline CDR1 is SGHRS and CDR2 is YFSETQ. Written as DNA, the CDR3 is TGCGCCAGCAGCCCCATGGGACAGAGCTCCTATGGCTACACCTTC. This codes for CASSPMGQSSYGYTF.

The chain is built from TRBV27 and TRBJ2-2; the D gene is possibly TRBD1 (6 bases). This CDR3 has 17 amino acids. V dropped 5 bases and J dropped 2 bases, with 18 bases sitting between them. Germline loops: CDR1 MNHEY, CDR2 SMNVEV (reference sequence). The CDR3 nucleotides read TGTGCCAGCAGTCCTCTGGGGGCCCGGACCAACACCGGGGAGCTGTTTTTT. Its protein is CASSPLGARTNTGELFF.

The V gene is TRBV6-1, the J gene TRBJ2-7; D is ambiguous. CDR1 and CDR2 (germline): MNHNS, SASEGT. The CDR3 has 11 amino acids. Trimming removed 4 bases at V and 7 bases at J, with 8 bases between. CDR3 amino acids: CASSVLGEQYF. CDR3 sequence (DNA): TGTGCCAGCAGTGTCCTGGGGGAGCAGTACTTC.

In the case of this clone: The sample has other DNA sequences that encode this CDR3 too. V usage is TRBV5-4 and J usage is TRBJ2-3; no clear D gene. The germline V gene has CDR1 SGHNT and CDR2 YYREEE (reference sequence). V was clipped by 4 bases and J by 4 bases, with 4 bases between them. The CDR3 loop spans 11 amino acids. CDR3 in amino acids: CASSLSDTQYF. The CDR3 DNA sequence: TGTGCCAGCAGCCTTTCAGATACGCAGTATTTT. Looking up the rest from reference TRBV5-4 and TRBJ2-3 gives the full variable domain: ETGVTQSPTHLIKTRGQQVTLRCSSQSGHNTVSWYQQALGQGPQFIFQYYREEENGRGNFPPRFSGLQFPNYSSELNVNALELDDSALYLCASSLSDTQYFGPGTRLTVL.

The rearrangement uses TRBV7-6 and TRBJ2-5, with D perhaps matching TRBD2 (6 bases). The V and J ends lost 3 bases and 5 bases respectively, with 22 bases between them. The CDR3 sequence is 17 residues long. CDR1 and CDR2 (germline): SGHVS, FNYEAQ. The CDR3 DNA is TGTGCCAGCAGCTTCCTAGCGCGGGCTGCCCCCGGGGAGACCCAGTACTTC. This sequence encodes CASSFLARAAPGETQYF.

The chain combines TRBV7-9 with TRBJ1-1; D might be TRBD1 (5 bases). V was cut by 8 bases and J by 0 bases, with 13 bases left in between. This CDR3 is 14 amino acids long. Germline V gene lookup returns CDR1 SEHNR and CDR2 FQNEAQ (reference sequence). As DNA, the CDR3 is TGTGCCAGCTTGGGAGGGGCCATGAACACTGAAGCTTTCTTT. Amino acids: CASLGGAMNTEAFF. Full variable domain (outside the CDR3, taken from reference TRBV7-9 and TRBJ1-1): DTGVSQNPRHKITKRGQNVTFRCDPISEHNRLYWYRQTLGQGPEFLTYFQNEAQLEKSRLLSDRFSAERPKGSFSTLEIQRTEQGDSAMYLCASLGGAMNTEAFFGQGTRLTVV.

The V gene is TRBV7-9, the J gene TRBJ2-7, with D possibly matching TRBD1 (6 bases). This CDR3 contains 15 residues. Germline lookup yields CDR1 SEHNR and CDR2 FQNEAQ (reference sequence). The germline V and J ends were trimmed by 2 bases and 3 bases, with 14 bases remaining between them. The CDR3 nucleotides read TGTGCCAGCAGCTTACCACTCAACAGGGACTACGAGCAGTACTTC. Protein: CASSLPLNRDYEQYF.

J is TRBJ2-2 and V is TRBV25-1; TRBD1 aligns across 7 bases. CDR3 length: 16 amino acids. The V gene's germline CDR1 is MGHDK and CDR2 SYGVNS. The J segment lost 5 bases and the V segment lost 1 base, leaving 7 bases of the junction unmatched. The DNA for the CDR3 is TGTGCCAGCAGTGAATTAAGACAGGGCAATACCGGGGAGCTGTTTTTT. As protein: CASSELRQGNTGELFF.

CDR3 residues: CASSKALGGKQYF. CDR3 in DNA: TGTGCCAGCAGCAAAGCGCTCGGGGGCAAGCAGTACTTC. This sequence joins TRBV21-1 and TRBJ2-7. TRBV21-1 constitutes a pseudogene. CDR3 size: 13 residues.

This sequence joins TRBV19 and TRBJ1-1; D remains ambiguous. With 3 bases removed from V and 10 bases from J, the gap between germline ends came to 12 bases. This CDR3 has 12 amino acids. Germline loops: CDR1 LNHDA, CDR2 SQIVND (reference sequence). CDR3 DNA sequence: TGTGCCAGTAGTATGCCTCGGGCAGGAGCTTTCTTT. It is translated as CASSMPRAGAFF.

This rearrangement joins TRBV19 to TRBJ2-7, with 9 positions matching TRBD1. The germline V gene has CDR1 LNHDA and CDR2 SQIVND (reference sequence). The junction had 9 bases not matched to a gene; V was cut back by 5 bases and J by 1 base. The CDR3 is 16 amino acids. The CDR3, as DNA: TGTGCCAGTAGTCATCGCCGGGACAGGGTTTCCTACGAGCAGTACTTC. Its translation: CASSHRRDRVSYEQYF.

The chain recombines TRBV28 with TRBJ2-1; 9 bases map to TRBD2. Germline V gene data show CDR1 as MDHEN and CDR2 as SYDVKM. CDR3 length equals 18 residues. V lost 7 bases and J lost 3; bases outside the gene matches: 16. CDR3 region: CASKRRSWREGYYNEQFF. The DNA for the CDR3 is TGTGCCAGCAAGCGACGGAGCTGGCGGGAGGGATACTACAATGAGCAGTTCTTC.

J is TRBJ1-1 and V is TRBV7-9; D unclear. The CDR3 covers 14 residues. Germline CDR1 is SEHNR and CDR2 is FQNEAQ (reference sequence). The V end lost 5 bases, the J end lost 6 bases, and 16 bases lay between the germline ends. In DNA, the CDR3 is TGTGCCAGCAGCCCCCGAAAGTCGATGGCTGAAGCTTTCTTT. Translated: CASSPRKSMAEAFF.

V is TRBV5-1 and J is TRBJ2-7; D call uncertain. The CDR3 consists of 12 residues. V was pared by 6 bases and J by 3 bases, with 10 bases between. Germline-derived CDR1 and CDR2 are SGHRS and YFSETQ. CDR3 sequence: CASTNMNYEQYF. The CDR3 DNA sequence: TGCGCCAGCACAAACATGAACTACGAGCAGTACTTC.

This chain connects TRBV7-3 to TRBJ1-6; D unresolved. CDR3 length equals 13 residues. V lost 1 base and J 8 bases, leaving 6 bases between the germline ends. Looked up from germline, CDR1 is SGHTA and CDR2 is FQGTGA. The CDR3 here is CASSLMWDSPLHF. CDR3 in DNA: TGTGCCAGCAGCTTAATGTGGGATTCACCCCTCCACTTT.

The table lists this clone with a count of one. The sample contains more than one DNA sequence encoding this CDR3. V gene TRBV5-1 combines with J gene TRBJ1-3; D unclear. CDR1 and CDR2 from the germline V gene are SGHRS and YFSETQ. The V and J ends lost 2 bases and 4 bases respectively, with 10 bases between them. The CDR3 has 14 residues. In DNA, the CDR3 is TGCGCCAGCAGCTTAGGAGGGTTCGGAAACACCATATATTTT. Amino acids: CASSLGGFGNTIYF.